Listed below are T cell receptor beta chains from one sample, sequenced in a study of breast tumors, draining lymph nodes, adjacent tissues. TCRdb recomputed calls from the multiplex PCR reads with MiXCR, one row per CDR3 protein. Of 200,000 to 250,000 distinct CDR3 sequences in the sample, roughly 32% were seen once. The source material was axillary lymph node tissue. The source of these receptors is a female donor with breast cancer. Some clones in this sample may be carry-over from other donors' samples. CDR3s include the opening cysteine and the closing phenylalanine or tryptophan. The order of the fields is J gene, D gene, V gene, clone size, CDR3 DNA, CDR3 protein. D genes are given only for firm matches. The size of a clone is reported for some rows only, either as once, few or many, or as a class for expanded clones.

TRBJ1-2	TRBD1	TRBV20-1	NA	TGCAGTGCCCCTCCCGGCGGGGCAGGGGGCGATGTTCGCTATGGCTACACCTTC	CSAPPGGAGGDVRYGYTF
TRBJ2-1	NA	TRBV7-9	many	TGTGCCAGCAGCTCTAAGGGGGGAAGCTCCTACAATGAGCAGTTCTTC	CASSSKGGSSYNEQFF
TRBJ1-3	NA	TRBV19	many	TGTGCCAGTACCCCAGGCTCCTCTGGAAACACCATATATTTT	CASTPGSSGNTIYF
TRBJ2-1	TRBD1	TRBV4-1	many	TGCGCCAGCAGCCGGAGAGAGGGACAGGGGATAGGGGATGAGCAGTTCTTC	CASSRREGQGIGDEQFF
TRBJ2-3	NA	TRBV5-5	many	TGTGCCAGCAGCTTGGGTGTATCCGGACTCACAGATACGCAGTATTTT	CASSLGVSGLTDTQYF
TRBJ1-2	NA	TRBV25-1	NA	TGTGCCAGCAGTGGCTCATCCTTC	CASSGSSF
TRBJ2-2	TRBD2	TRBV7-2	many	TGTGCCAGCAGCTTACTAGCGGGGACTGGGACCGGGGAGCTGTTTTTT	CASSLLAGTGTGELFF
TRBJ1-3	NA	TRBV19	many	TGTGCCACCTCAGCTACTCCTGGAAACACCATATATTTT	CATSATPGNTIYF
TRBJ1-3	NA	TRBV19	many	TGTGCCAGTAGTATAAAAAGGGTCGGAGTGCACTCTGGAAACACCATATATTTT	CASSIKRVGVHSGNTIYF
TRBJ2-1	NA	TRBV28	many	TGTGCCAGCACCAAGGGGGTAGGGCAGGGGGGTTACAATGAGCAGTTCTTC	CASTKGVGQGGYNEQFF
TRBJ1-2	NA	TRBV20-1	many	TGCAGTGCTAGAGATAGGGGCAGGGCGAAATATGGCTACACCTTC	CSARDRGRAKYGYTF
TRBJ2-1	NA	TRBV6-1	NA	TGTGCCAGCAGTCACAGGGTCTACAATGAGCAGTTCTTC	CASSHRVYNEQFF
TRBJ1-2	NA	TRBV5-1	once	TGCGCCAGCAGCTTGGAGGCAAGGGAGGGCTACACCTTC	CASSLEAREGYTF
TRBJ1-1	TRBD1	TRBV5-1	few	TGCGCCAGCAGCGACAGGGCGAACACTGAAGCTTTCTTT	CASSDRANTEAFF
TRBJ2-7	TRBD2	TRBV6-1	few	TGTGCCAGCAGTCGAGGGACTAGCGGCGTCCCCTCGCCCTACGAGCAGTACTTC	CASSRGTSGVPSPYEQYF
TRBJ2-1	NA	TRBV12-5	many	TGTGCTAGTGGTTTGTCTACAGACTGGACCTACAATGAGCAGTTCTTC	CASGLSTDWTYNEQFF
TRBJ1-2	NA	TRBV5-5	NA	TGTGCCAGCAGCTTGATGGACAGCTACTATGGCTACACCTTC	CASSLMDSYYGYTF
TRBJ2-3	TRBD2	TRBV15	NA	TGTGCCACCAGCAGGGATTGGGGTAGCGGGAGATCAGATATGCAGTATTTT	CATSRDWGSGRSDMQYF
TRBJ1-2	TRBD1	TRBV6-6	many	TGTGCCAGCAGTCACTCCCCGGACAGGGGAAATGGCTACACCTTC	CASSHSPDRGNGYTF
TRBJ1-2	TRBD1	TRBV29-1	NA	TGCAGCGTTGAAGAGGCAGGGGGCGCTAACTATGGCTACACCTTC	CSVEEAGGANYGYTF
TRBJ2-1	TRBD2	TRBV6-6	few	TGTGCCAGCAGTTACTCGGGAGGGAGAGGTGAGCAGTTCTTC	CASSYSGGRGEQFF
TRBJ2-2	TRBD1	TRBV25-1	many	TGTGCCAGCAGTGAATTTTTCCAGGGGGTTGACACCGGGGAGCTGTTTTTT	CASSEFFQGVDTGELFF
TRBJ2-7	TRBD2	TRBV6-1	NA	TGTGCCAGCAGCCGTACCGGGACTAGACCCTACGAGCAGTACTTC	CASSRTGTRPYEQYF
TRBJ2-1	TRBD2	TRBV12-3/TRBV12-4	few	TGTGCCAGCAGTTTCAGCGGGAGGGCCTCGGGCGAGCAGTTCTTC	CASSFSGRASGEQFF
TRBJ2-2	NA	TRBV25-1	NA	TGTGCCAGCAGTGAATTTGGCAGGGGGATGATTAACACCGGGGGGCTGTTTTTT	CASSEFGRGMINTGGLFF
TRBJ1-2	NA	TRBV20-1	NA	TGCGGCGCTAGGGGGGGGAGCTATGGCTACACCTTC	CGARGGSYGYTF
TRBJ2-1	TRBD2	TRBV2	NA	TGTGCCATAGCGGGGTACGGCAATGAGCAGTTCTTC	CAIAGYGNEQFF
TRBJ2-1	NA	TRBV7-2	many	TGTGCCAGCAGCGTGGCCGGGACCATCAATGAGCAGTTCTTC	CASSVAGTINEQFF
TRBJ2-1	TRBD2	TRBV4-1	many	TGCGCCAGCAGCCAACTCACTGCTAGCGGGATCTCCTACAATGAGCAGTTCTTC	CASSQLTASGISYNEQFF
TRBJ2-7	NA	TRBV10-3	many	TGTGCCATCAGTGAGCTGCCCTCCTACGAGCAGTACTTC	CAISELPSYEQYF
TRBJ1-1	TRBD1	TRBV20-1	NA	TGCAGTACCCCGGGACAGAGGGCTTTCTTT	CSTPGQRAFF
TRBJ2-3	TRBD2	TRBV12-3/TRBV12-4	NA	TGTGCCAGCAGTTTCATATTAAGCGGGAGTGGAGATACGCAGTATTTT	CASSFILSGSGDTQYF
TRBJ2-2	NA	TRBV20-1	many	TGCAGTGCTAGAGTTGCAGGAAGGGACACCGGGGAGCTGTTTTTT	CSARVAGRDTGELFF
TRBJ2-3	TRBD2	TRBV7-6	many	TGTGCCAGCAGCTTGCCGGGACTAGCGGGAGGGCCTGAAGCAGATACGCAGTATTTT	CASSLPGLAGGPEADTQYF
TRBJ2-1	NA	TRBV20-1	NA	TGCAGTGCGAAAGGACGGGGCTTTAACGAGCAGTTCTTC	CSAKGRGFNEQFF
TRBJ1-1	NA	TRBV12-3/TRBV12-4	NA	TGTGCCAGCAGCCAAAGTCGGCCACCGAACACTGAAGCTTTCTTT	CASSQSRPPNTEAFF
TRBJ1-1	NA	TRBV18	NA	TGTGCCAGCTCACCACCCGGGGCTGAAGCTTTCTTT	CASSPPGAEAFF
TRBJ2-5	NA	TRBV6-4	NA	TGTGCCAGCAGTGCGACTAGAGGGGAGACCCAGTACTTC	CASSATRGETQYF
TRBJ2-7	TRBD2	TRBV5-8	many	TGTGCCAGCAGCTTAGGGTCTTCAGCGGGAGGAAGCAACGAGCAGTACTTC	CASSLGSSAGGSNEQYF
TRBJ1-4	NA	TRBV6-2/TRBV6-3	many	TGTGCCAGCAGTTATCGATCCAATGAAAAACTGTTTTTT	CASSYRSNEKLFF
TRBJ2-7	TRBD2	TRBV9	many	TGTGCCAGCAGCGTAGCTAGCGGGAGACCCTACGAGCAGTACTTC	CASSVASGRPYEQYF
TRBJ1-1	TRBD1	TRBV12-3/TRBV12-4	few	TGTGCCAGCAGTCGACAGGGTCTCACTGAAGCTTTCTTT	CASSRQGLTEAFF
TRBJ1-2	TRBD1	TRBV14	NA	TGTGCCAGCAGCGCCGGACAGGGGCTATCCGGCTACACCTTC	CASSAGQGLSGYTF
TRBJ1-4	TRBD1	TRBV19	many	TGTGCCAGTCGGGACAGACCAGCAACTAATGAAAAACTGTTTTTT	CASRDRPATNEKLFF
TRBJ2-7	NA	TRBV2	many	TGTGCCAGCAGTGTAGCTAGCGAGCAGTACTTC	CASSVASEQYF
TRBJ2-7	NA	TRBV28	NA	TGTGCCAGCAGTATCCCATATGTGGCTCTCTACGAGCAGTACTTC	CASSIPYVALYEQYF
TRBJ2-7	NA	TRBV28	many	TGTGCCAGCAGTGGGATAGCGTTTTCCTACGAGCAGTACTTC	CASSGIAFSYEQYF
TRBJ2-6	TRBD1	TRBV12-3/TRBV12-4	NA	TGTGCCAGCAGTTCGCCGGGACAGGGGGCCAACGTCCTGACTTTC	CASSSPGQGANVLTF
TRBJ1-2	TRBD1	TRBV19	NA	TGTGCCAGTAGGACAGGGGGCGCATCACATGGCTACACCTTC	CASRTGGASHGYTF
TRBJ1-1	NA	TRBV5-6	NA	TGTGCCAGCAGCTCCACAGGAGCGACTGAAGCTTTCTTT	CASSSTGATEAFF
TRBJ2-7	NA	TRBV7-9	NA	TGTGCCAGCAGCTTAGCGGCCCAGGTCGGCGAGCAGTACTTC	CASSLAAQVGEQYF
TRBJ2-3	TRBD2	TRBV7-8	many	TGTGCCAGCAGCTTAGTGGTAGGACTAGCGTTAGATACGCAGTATTTT	CASSLVVGLALDTQYF
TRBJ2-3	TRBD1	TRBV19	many	TGTGCCAGTAGTATCCTACAGGGGGCCCCAGATACGCAGTATTTT	CASSILQGAPDTQYF
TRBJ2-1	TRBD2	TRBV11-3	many	TGTGCCAGCAGCTCCGTTGGGGGAGGGCTGTACAATGAGCAGTTCTTC	CASSSVGGGLYNEQFF
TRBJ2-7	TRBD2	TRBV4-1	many	TGCGCCAGCAGCCAACCGGGGCTAGCGGGAGCCCACGAGCAGTACTTC	CASSQPGLAGAHEQYF
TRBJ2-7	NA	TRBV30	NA	TGTGCCTGGAGTGTGGATGACTACGAGCAGTACTTC	CAWSVDDYEQYF